This is a list of T cell receptor beta chains from one sample in a study of regulatory T cells in long-lasting Graves disease. One entry per CDR3 protein results from TCRdb running MiXCR on the multiplex PCR reads. The table lists about half a million distinct CDR3 sequences, 22% of them singletons. The sequencing here drew on peripheral blood mononuclear cells (PBMCs), taken when the disease was refractory, from a patient treated with antithyroid drugs. The source of these receptors is a female donor with Graves disease. Both conserved end residues are part of each CDR3. D genes are given only for firm matches. Expanded clones are given a class, and other clones once, few, many or no size at all.

cdr3_length: 13
clone_size: many
d_call: -
v_call: TRBV29-1
j_call: TRBJ1-1
cdr3_nt: TGCAGCGTTGGGGACATTGGGAACACTGAAGCTTTCTTT
cdr3_aa: CSVGDIGNTEAFF

cdr3_length: 15
clone_size: many
d_call: -
v_call: TRBV28
j_call: TRBJ2-7
cdr3_nt: TGTGCCAGCAGCTCTAGACCGGGACCAATCTACGAGCAGTACTTC
cdr3_aa: CASSSRPGPIYEQYF

cdr3_length: 15
clone_size: -
d_call: -
v_call: TRBV5-1
j_call: TRBJ2-2
cdr3_nt: TGCGCCAGCAGTGAGGGTTTTCCTAACACCGGGGAGCTGTTTTTT
cdr3_aa: CASSEGFPNTGELFF

cdr3_length: 16
clone_size: many
d_call: -
v_call: TRBV12-3/TRBV12-4
j_call: TRBJ1-3
cdr3_nt: TGTGCCAGCAGTCTCTATCTCATGGGAGGTTGGGACACCATATATTTT
cdr3_aa: CASSLYLMGGWDTIYF

cdr3_length: 18
clone_size: few
d_call: -
v_call: TRBV7-2
j_call: TRBJ2-3
cdr3_nt: TGTGCCAGCAGCTTAGCGGGCATCTTCGGGAGTTCCACAGATACGCAGTATTTT
cdr3_aa: CASSLAGIFGSSTDTQYF

cdr3_length: 13
clone_size: many
d_call: -
v_call: TRBV11-3
j_call: TRBJ2-7
cdr3_nt: TGTGCCAGCAGCGATACTAGTTCAGACGAGCAGTACTTC
cdr3_aa: CASSDTSSDEQYF

cdr3_length: 12
clone_size: many
d_call: -
v_call: TRBV12-3/TRBV12-4
j_call: TRBJ1-2
cdr3_nt: TGTGCCAGCAGTTTAGGCCAGGAGGGCTACACCTTC
cdr3_aa: CASSLGQEGYTF

cdr3_length: 16
clone_size: many
d_call: -
v_call: TRBV10-3
j_call: TRBJ1-2
cdr3_nt: TGTGCCATCAGTGAGACCGTCGACAGGAACCCCTATGGCTACACCTTC
cdr3_aa: CAISETVDRNPYGYTF

cdr3_length: 15
clone_size: -
d_call: -
v_call: TRBV28
j_call: TRBJ2-2
cdr3_nt: TGTGCCAGCAGGACTGTGTGGGGGAACACCGGGGAGCTGTTTTTT
cdr3_aa: CASRTVWGNTGELFF

cdr3_length: 13
clone_size: many
d_call: TRBD1
v_call: TRBV20-1
j_call: TRBJ2-5
cdr3_nt: TGCAGTGCTACGGGACAGGGCGAAGAGACCCAGTACTTC
cdr3_aa: CSATGQGEETQYF

cdr3_length: 15
clone_size: -
d_call: -
v_call: TRBV12-3/TRBV12-4
j_call: TRBJ2-1
cdr3_nt: TGTGCCAGCAGTTCCGGGGTCAGCGTTCCCGGTGAGCAGTTCTTC
cdr3_aa: CASSSGVSVPGEQFF

cdr3_length: 13
clone_size: many
d_call: TRBD1
v_call: TRBV12-3/TRBV12-4
j_call: TRBJ2-7
cdr3_nt: TGTGCCAGCAGAGGGGACAGCAAGTACGAGCAGTACTTC
cdr3_aa: CASRGDSKYEQYF

cdr3_length: 15
clone_size: few
d_call: -
v_call: TRBV14
j_call: TRBJ2-2
cdr3_nt: TGTGCCAGCAGCCAATCGACAGGGAACACCGGGGAGCTGTTTTTT
cdr3_aa: CASSQSTGNTGELFF

cdr3_length: 13
clone_size: many
d_call: -
v_call: TRBV12-3/TRBV12-4
j_call: TRBJ2-2
cdr3_nt: TGTGCCAGCAGTTTAGAGGCGGCCGGGGAGCTGTTTTTT
cdr3_aa: CASSLEAAGELFF

cdr3_length: 15
clone_size: few
d_call: -
v_call: TRBV5-5
j_call: TRBJ2-7
cdr3_nt: TGTGCCAGCAGCTTCGGACCGAGTGAAGGATACGAGCAGTACTTC
cdr3_aa: CASSFGPSEGYEQYF

cdr3_length: 14
clone_size: -
d_call: -
v_call: TRBV7-3
j_call: TRBJ2-3
cdr3_nt: TGTGCCAGCAGCAAAGGGGGGAGCACAGATACGCAGTATTTT
cdr3_aa: CASSKGGSTDTQYF

cdr3_length: 13
clone_size: many
d_call: -
v_call: TRBV20-1
j_call: TRBJ2-7
cdr3_nt: TGCAGTGCTATCGGATTAAACTCCTACGAGCAGTACTTC
cdr3_aa: CSAIGLNSYEQYF

cdr3_length: 15
clone_size: -
d_call: -
v_call: TRBV7-9
j_call: TRBJ2-2
cdr3_nt: TGTGCCAGCAGCCGCAGTCTCGCGAACACCGGGGAGCTGTTTTTT
cdr3_aa: CASSRSLANTGELFF

cdr3_length: 12
clone_size: -
d_call: -
v_call: TRBV29-1
j_call: TRBJ2-3
cdr3_nt: TGCAGCGTAGGAGGGGAATCAGATACGCAGTATTTT
cdr3_aa: CSVGGESDTQYF

cdr3_length: 17
clone_size: many
d_call: -
v_call: TRBV12-3/TRBV12-4
j_call: TRBJ2-6
cdr3_nt: TGTGCCAGCAGTTTATCACAGGGAAGCTCTGGGGCCAACGTCCTGACTTTC
cdr3_aa: CASSLSQGSSGANVLTF

cdr3_length: 15
clone_size: -
d_call: TRBD2
v_call: TRBV2
j_call: TRBJ2-5
cdr3_nt: TGTGCCAGCAACCGAGCGGGGGCCACCTCCGAGACCCAGTACTTC
cdr3_aa: CASNRAGATSETQYF

cdr3_length: 15
clone_size: -
d_call: TRBD1
v_call: TRBV11-2
j_call: TRBJ2-1
cdr3_nt: TGTGCCAGCAGCTCGGGGACAGGGAGAGGGAATGAGCAGTTCTTC
cdr3_aa: CASSSGTGRGNEQFF

cdr3_length: 14
clone_size: -
d_call: TRBD1
v_call: TRBV6-1
j_call: TRBJ2-7
cdr3_nt: TGTGCCAGCACCCCGGGACAGGGGGCCTACGAGCAGCACTTC
cdr3_aa: CASTPGQGAYEQHF